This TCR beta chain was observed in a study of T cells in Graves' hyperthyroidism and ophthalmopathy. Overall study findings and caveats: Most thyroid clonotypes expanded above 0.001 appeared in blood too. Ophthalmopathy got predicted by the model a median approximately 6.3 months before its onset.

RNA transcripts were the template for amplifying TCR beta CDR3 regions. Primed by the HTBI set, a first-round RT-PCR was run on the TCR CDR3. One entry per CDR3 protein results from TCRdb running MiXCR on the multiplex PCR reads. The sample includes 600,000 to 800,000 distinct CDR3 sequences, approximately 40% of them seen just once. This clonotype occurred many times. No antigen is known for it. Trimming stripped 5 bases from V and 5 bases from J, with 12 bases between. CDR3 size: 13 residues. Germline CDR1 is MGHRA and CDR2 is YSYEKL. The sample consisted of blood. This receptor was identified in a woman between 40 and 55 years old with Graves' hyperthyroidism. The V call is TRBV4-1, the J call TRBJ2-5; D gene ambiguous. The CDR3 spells CASSTDQKETQYF. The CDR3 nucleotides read TGCGCCAGCAGCACTGACCAGAAGGAGACCCAGTACTTC.